This T cell receptor (beta chain) derives from a study of OX40 agonist ivuxolimab in advanced cancers. The table came from immunoSEQ multiplex PCR; TCRdb's copy has only in-frame clones and leaves some out. Found here are about 62,000 clones, roughly 85% of them singletons; the top ten hold under 4.5%. The CDR3 totals 16 residues. Germline assignment: CDR1 MGHRA and CDR2 YSYEKL. The J segment lost 0 bases and the V segment lost 1 base, leaving 6 bases of the junction unmatched. The receptor comes from an adult with an advanced solid tumor such as melanoma, head and neck, liver or kidney cancer. J is TRBJ2-7 and V is TRBV4-1; 7 nucleotides line up with TRBD1. The sequenced sample was CD4+ or CD8+ T cells sorted from blood, obtained in a trial of the OX40 agonist ivuxolimab. CDR3 coding DNA: TGCGCCAGCAGCCAAGTAGGGGACAGACGCTCCTACGAGCAGTACTTC. Residues: CASSQVGDRRSYEQYF.